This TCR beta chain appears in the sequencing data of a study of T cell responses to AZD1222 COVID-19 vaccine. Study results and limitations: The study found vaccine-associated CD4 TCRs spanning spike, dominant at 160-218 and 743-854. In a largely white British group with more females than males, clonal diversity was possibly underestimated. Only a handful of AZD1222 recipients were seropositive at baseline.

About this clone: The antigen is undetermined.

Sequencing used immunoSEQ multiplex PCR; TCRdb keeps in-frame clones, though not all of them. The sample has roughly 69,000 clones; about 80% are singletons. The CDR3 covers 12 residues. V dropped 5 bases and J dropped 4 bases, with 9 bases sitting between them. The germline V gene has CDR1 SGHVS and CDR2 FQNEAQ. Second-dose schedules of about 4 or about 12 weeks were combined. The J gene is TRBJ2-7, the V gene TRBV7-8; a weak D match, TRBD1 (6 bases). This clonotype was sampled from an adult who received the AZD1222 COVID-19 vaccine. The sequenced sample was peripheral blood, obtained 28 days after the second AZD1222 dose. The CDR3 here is CASSITGYEQYF. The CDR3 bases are TGTGCCAGCAGCATAACAGGGTACGAGCAGTACTTC.